These 5 T cell receptor beta chains share one sample of origin, sequenced in a study of regulatory T cells in long-lasting Graves disease. Libraries of TCR beta came from iRepertoire HTBI primers plus Arm-PCR of CDR3 regions. TCRdb re-derived calls from the multiplex PCR reads in MiXCR, one entry per CDR3 protein. The sample consists of about 470,000 distinct CDR3 sequences, about 17% of them appearing once. The time point is: newly diagnosed GD, antithyroid drugs for less than 3 months. Following extraction of RNA from PBMCs, that RNA was used to make the TCR library. These data were also reused for a study on T cells in Graves' hyperthyroidism and ophthalmopathy.

Sequenced material: peripheral blood mononuclear cells (PBMCs), taken at new diagnosis, from a patient treated with antithyroid drugs. Receptors originate from a man aged 35-49 years with Graves disease.

Ten or more counts support this clonotype. V and J are TRBV29-1 and TRBJ2-7, with 10 bases that match TRBD2. With 3 bases clipped from V and 5 bases from J, the junction kept 4 bases outside the gene matches. The germline gives CDR1 SQVTM, CDR2 ANQGSEA. The CDR3 sequence is 13 residues long. The CDR3 region is CSVDTGTSDEQYF. The CDR3 DNA reads as TGCAGCGTTGACACCGGGACTAGCGACGAGCAGTACTTC.

This clonotype appeared many times. The V gene is TRBV27, the J gene TRBJ2-7, with no clear D. The V end was cut by 8 bases, the J end by 3 bases, with 2 bases between. From germline, CDR1 is MNHEY and CDR2 SMNVEV (reference sequence). The CDR3 is made up of 9 amino acids. The CDR3 DNA reads TGTGCCAGCGGCTACGAGCAGTACTTC. Its translation is CASGYEQYF.

This clonotype was observed a handful of times. The CDR3 region has the DNA TGTGCCAGCAGTTTACTGAGTAGTGAAGCTTTCTTT. Translated, it gives CASSLLSSEAFF. The genes are TRBV28 and TRBJ1-1; D is unclear. This CDR3 contains 12 residues. In germline, CDR1 is MDHEN, CDR2 SYDVKM. Trimming shortened V by 2 bases and J by 7 bases, and 8 bases separated the two germline ends.

This clonotype was seen many times. V is TRBV12-3 or TRBV12-4 and J is TRBJ2-7, with D maybe TRBD1 (6 bases). This CDR3 is built from 14 residues. Trimming shortened V by 2 bases and J by 2 bases, and 10 bases separated the two germline ends. The CDR3 coding sequence is TGTGCCAGCAGTTTATACGGGACAACCTACGAGCAGTACTTC. This translates into CASSLYGTTYEQYF.

There are many counts of this clonotype. CDR3: CASRTSSEGNYGYTF. Here the CDR3 DNA reads TGTGCCAGTAGAACCTCTTCTGAGGGGAACTATGGCTACACCTTC. V usage is TRBV19 and J usage is TRBJ1-2; TRBD1 might be the D (5 bases). Trimming removed 6 bases from V and 2 bases from J, with 16 bases in between. This CDR3 comprises 15 residues. Germline V gives CDR1 LNHDA, CDR2 SQIVND (reference sequence). Complete variable domain (other parts from reference TRBV19 and TRBJ1-2): DGGITQSPKYLFRKEGQNVTLSCEQNLNHDAMYWYRQDPGQGLRLIYYSQIVNDFQKGDIAEGYSVSREKKESFPLTVTSAQKNPTAFYLCASRTSSEGNYGYTFGSGTRLTVV.